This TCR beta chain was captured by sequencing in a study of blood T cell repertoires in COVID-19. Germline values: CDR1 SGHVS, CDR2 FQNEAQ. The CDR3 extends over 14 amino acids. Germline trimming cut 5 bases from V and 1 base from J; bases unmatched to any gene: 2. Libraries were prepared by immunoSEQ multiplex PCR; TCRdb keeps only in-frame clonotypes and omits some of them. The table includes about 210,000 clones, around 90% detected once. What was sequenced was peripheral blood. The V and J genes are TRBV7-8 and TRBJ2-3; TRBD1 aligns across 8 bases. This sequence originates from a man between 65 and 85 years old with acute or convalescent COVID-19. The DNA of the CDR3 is TGTGCCAGCAGCAAGACAGGGGGCACAGATACGCAGTATTTT. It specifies CASSKTGGTDTQYF.